This T cell receptor (beta chain) is from a study of blood T cell repertoires in COVID-19. Study summary: Sites across the United States, Italy and Spain contributed samples from acute and convalescent COVID-19. Nucleic acid was either cDNA or gDNA, and it came from T cells, B-cell-depleted T cells, or PBMCs.

Germline trimming cut 0 bases from V and 1 base from J; bases unmatched to any gene: 10. CDR1 is SGDLS, CDR2 YYNGEE, per germline. This CDR3 has 18 amino acids. In the authors' workflow: For nucleated cells, counts were estimated from reference gene primer amplification. Method: immunoSEQ multiplex PCR; TCRdb's copy keeps in-frame clones and lacks some. V and J calls plus clone size are reproduced from that table; the DNA served to infer D and trimming. This table has over 70,000 clones, roughly four fifths appearing once. This chain connects TRBV9 to TRBJ2-3; 8 bases are shared with TRBD2. The origin of this receptor is a human donor in a cohort sampled during active COVID-19. Sequencing used peripheral blood. DNA of the CDR3: TGTGCCAGCAGCGTAGGTCCCTCGACTAGCGAGGGCACAGATACGCAGTATTTT. This sequence encodes CASSVGPSTSEGTDTQYF.